The sequence of this T cell receptor (beta chain) was determined in a study of blood T cell repertoires in COVID-19. Germline V gene lookup returns CDR1 SGHVS and CDR2 FQNEAQ. The CDR3 is 13 residues long. V lost 0 bases, J lost 8 bases, and 1 base stayed unmatched. The repertoire was sequenced with immunoSEQ multiplex PCR; TCRdb's copy has only in-frame clones and lacks some. The table shows about 180,000 clones, with over 75% occurring only once. The specimen was PBMCs or T cells enriched from blood (not recorded which). The chain couples TRBV7-8 to TRBJ2-3, with 8 bases that match TRBD1. The clonotype was recovered from a woman in her thirties or forties with acute COVID-19. CDR3 nucleotide sequence: TGTGCCAGCAGCTTAGCAGGACAGGGTACGCAGTATTTT. Translation: CASSLAGQGTQYF.